These 15 T cell receptor beta chains came from one sample sequenced in a study of blood T cell repertoires in COVID-19. The protocol was immunoSEQ multiplex PCR, while the TCRdb copy is restricted to in-frame clones and leaves out a portion. The sample holds fewer than 300,000 clones, approximately 90% seen once. The sequenced sample was PBMCs or T cells enriched from blood (not recorded which). Source of these receptors: a man aged 18 to 29 who had recovered from COVID-19.

This chain joins TRBV5-8 and TRBJ2-1; a weak D match, TRBD2 (7 bases). This CDR3 has 14 residues. Trimming left V 6 bases short and J 1 base short, with 11 bases between. Per the germline V gene, CDR1 is SGHTS and CDR2 is YDEGEE. DNA for the CDR3: TGTGCCAGCATGGGGGGGCTATCCTACAATGAGCAGTTCTTC. The encoded protein is CASMGGLSYNEQFF.

The rearrangement uses TRBV4-1 and TRBJ2-5; TRBD1 agrees at 10 bases. The CDR3 spans 15 residues. With V trimmed by 4 bases and J by 5 bases, 7 bases remained unmatched. Per germline, CDR1 MGHRA and CDR2 YSYEKL. The CDR3 protein is CASSLTGGTGETQYF. In nucleotides, the CDR3 is TGCGCCAGCAGCCTGACAGGGGGCACAGGGGAGACCCAGTACTTC.

The chain is built from TRBV19 and TRBJ2-7; 8 nucleotides match TRBD1. Trimming took 4 bases from V and 3 from J; bases not matched to a gene: 5. This CDR3 is built from 14 residues. Germline V lookup: CDR1 LNHDA, CDR2 SQIVND (reference sequence). The CDR3 coding sequence is TGTGCCAGTAGTAGACAGGGGAAAGGCTACGAGCAGTACTTC. This gives the protein CASSRQGKGYEQYF. Together with reference TRBV19 and TRBJ2-7, the CDR3 gives the full variable domain: DGGITQSPKYLFRKEGQNVTLSCEQNLNHDAMYWYRQDPGQGLRLIYYSQIVNDFQKGDIAEGYSVSREKKESFPLTVTSAQKNPTAFYLCASSRQGKGYEQYFGPGTRLTVT.

The V call is TRBV7-8, the J call TRBJ2-2; D perhaps matches TRBD2 (6 bases). Trimming left V 1 base short and J 2 bases short, with 14 bases between. CDR1 and CDR2 (germline): SGHVS, FQNEAQ. This CDR3 comprises 17 residues. The CDR3 loop is CASSLGGVADNTGELFF. CDR3 in DNA: TGTGCCAGCAGCTTAGGCGGGGTAGCGGACAACACCGGGGAGCTGTTTTTT.

A single count supports this clone. The chain couples TRBV5-1 to TRBJ2-1; 9 bases align to TRBD1. Germline CDR1 SGHRS, CDR2 YFSETQ. Unmatched junction bases numbered 6, after V lost 2 bases and J lost 6 bases. The CDR3 runs 15 residues. CDR3 DNA: TGCGCCAGCAGCTTATCCGGGACAGGGAGCAATGAGCAGTTCTTC. Translated, it gives CASSLSGTGSNEQFF. Together with reference TRBV5-1 and TRBJ2-1, the CDR3 gives the full variable domain: KAGVTQTPRYLIKTRGQQVTLSCSPISGHRSVSWYQQTPGQGLQFLFEYFSETQRNKGNFPGRFSGRQFSNSRSEMNVSTLELGDSALYLCASSLSGTGSNEQFFGPGTRLTVL.

This chain uses TRBV19 with TRBJ1-5; tentative D call: TRBD1 (6 bases). Looked up from germline, CDR1 is LNHDA and CDR2 is SQIVND (reference sequence). The V end lost 3 bases, the J end lost 1 base, and 7 bases lay between the germline ends. The CDR3 totals 14 residues. The DNA for the CDR3 is TGTGCCAGTAGTATGAGGGGGAGCAATCAGCCCCAGCATTTT. It codes for CASSMRGSNQPQHF.

The chain is built from TRBV20-1 and TRBJ1-6, with D maybe TRBD1 (6 bases). CDR1 and CDR2 from the germline V gene are DFQATT and SNEGSKA (reference sequence). The CDR3 is made up of 16 amino acids. The V gene lost 3 bases and the J gene lost 0 bases, with 12 bases spanning the gap. In DNA, the CDR3 is TGCAGTGCTAGTGATGGGGGCAACTCCTATAATTCACCCCTCCACTTT. The encoded protein is CSASDGGNSYNSPLHF.

V and J are TRBV5-4 and TRBJ2-1; 10 bases fit TRBD2. CDR1 is SGHNT, CDR2 YYREEE, per germline (reference sequence). The CDR3 contains 17 residues. Trimming at V came to 5 bases and at J to 0 bases, leaving 8 bases not matched to a gene. The CDR3, as DNA: TGTGCCAGCAGGCAACTAGCGGGATCTTTCTCCTACAATGAGCAGTTCTTC. This translates into CASRQLAGSFSYNEQFF.

This clone has only one observation. This chain connects TRBV18 to TRBJ2-5, with 12 bases lining up with TRBD2. Germline CDR1 is KGHSH and CDR2 is LQKENI. The trim removed 3 bases at V and 3 bases at J, leaving 2 bases unmatched. The length of the CDR3 is 15 residues. Here the CDR3 reads CASSPPSGREETQYF. The DNA for the CDR3 is TGTGCCAGCTCACCTCCTAGCGGGAGGGAAGAGACCCAGTACTTC.

The J gene is TRBJ2-7, the V gene TRBV7-9; D possibly corresponds to TRBD2 (6 bases). Germline V gene sequence: CDR1 SEHNR, CDR2 FQNEAQ (reference sequence). Trimming stripped 2 bases from V and 2 bases from J, with 10 bases between. The CDR3 runs 14 residues. For the CDR3, the DNA is TGTGCCAGCAGCTTATGGGGACTCCCCTACGAGCAGTACTTC. It translates to CASSLWGLPYEQYF.

This clone has just one count. The V and J genes are TRBV5-1 and TRBJ1-1, with 9 bases fitting TRBD1. V dropped 7 bases and J dropped 4; count of bases not matched to a gene: 5. Germline V gene lookup returns CDR1 SGHRS and CDR2 YFSETQ. This CDR3 region has 13 residues. For the CDR3, the DNA is TGCGCCAGCTCCACAGGGGGCGGCACTGAAGCTTTCTTT. Its translation is CASSTGGGTEAFF.

In its sample, this clone was seen once. V gene TRBV18 combines with J gene TRBJ2-7; 7 bases match TRBD1. CDR1 and CDR2 (germline): KGHSH, LQKENI. V was clipped by 0 bases and J by 7 bases; unmatched bases: 6. This CDR3 contains 14 residues. The CDR3 loop reads CASSPPWGQLEQYF. The DNA of the CDR3 is TGTGCCAGCTCACCACCGTGGGGACAGTTAGAGCAGTACTTC.

The rearrangement joins TRBV7-2 to TRBJ2-1; TRBD1 might be the D (6 bases). This CDR3 region has 13 residues. Germline V gene data show CDR1 as SGHTA and CDR2 as FQGNSA. V dropped 4 bases and J dropped 10 bases, with 14 bases sitting between them. CDR3 amino acids: CASSSPTGREQFF. The CDR3 DNA reads TGTGCCAGCAGCTCCCCGACAGGAAGGGAGCAGTTCTTC.

The chain uses TRBV27 and TRBJ1-2; tentative D call: TRBD1 (5 bases). The V end was cut by 3 bases, the J end by 4 bases, with 21 bases between. The germline V gene encodes CDR1 MNHEY and CDR2 SMNVEV (reference sequence). The CDR3 runs 17 residues. DNA for the CDR3: TGTGCCAGCAGTTTCTTAATCGGGTCCGGGGGAGTCTATGGCTACACCTTC. Translated, it gives CASSFLIGSGGVYGYTF.

The rearrangement uses TRBV27 and TRBJ1-1; D may be TRBD1 (5 bases). CDR3 size: 13 residues. Per the germline V gene, CDR1 is MNHEY and CDR2 is SMNVEV (reference sequence). Trimming shortened V by 4 bases and J by 2 bases, and 8 bases separated the two germline ends. The CDR3 bases are TGTGCCAGCAGTTGGGGCAGCAACACTGAAGCTTTCTTT. It encodes CASSWGSNTEAFF.